This passage covers 23 T cell receptor beta chains from one sample sequenced in a study of T cell repertoires in cytomegalovirus infection. Each CDR3 protein gets one entry after TCRdb re-called the reads with MiXCR. The sample records hundreds of thousands of distinct CDR3 sequences, roughly a tenth being singletons. Input material: PBMCs. These TCRs come from a human donor in good health (CMV status not recorded). Some clones in this sample may be carry-over from other donors' samples.

This clonotype appeared many times. V and J are TRBV14 and TRBJ2-1, with D possibly TRBD2 on 6 matching bases. The germline V gene has CDR1 SGHDN and CDR2 FVKESK. Deletions cut 6 bases from V and 2 bases from J, with 8 bases between. This CDR3 region has 13 residues. DNA for the CDR3: TGTGCCAGCAGTTGGGGGGCCTACAATGAGCAGTTCTTC. Protein: CASSWGAYNEQFF.

The sample holds many counts of this clonotype. The chain carries TRBV27 and TRBJ1-3, with TRBD1 as a possible D gene (5 bases). CDR3 length: 11 residues. Trimming cost V 7 bases and J 7 bases, with 8 bases left between them. Germline V lookup: CDR1 MNHEY, CDR2 SMNVEV (reference sequence). CDR3 region: CASKEGNTIYF. The CDR3 DNA reads as TGTGCCAGCAAGGAGGGGAACACCATATATTTT.

This clonotype was detected many times. The rearrangement links TRBV28 to TRBJ1-1; D remains ambiguous. Germline V gene sequence: CDR1 MDHEN, CDR2 SYDVKM. CDR3 length equals 12 residues. The germline V and J ends were trimmed by 7 bases and 5 bases, with 11 bases remaining between them. CDR3 nucleotide sequence: TGTGCCAGCATATCGGTAATGACTGAAGCTTTCTTT. Protein: CASISVMTEAFF.

There are a few counts of this clonotype. V and J are TRBV4-2 and TRBJ2-7, with D unclear. Germline-derived CDR1 and CDR2 are LGHNA and YNFKEQ. CDR3 length: 15 amino acids. V was shortened by 0 bases and J by 1 base, with 10 bases between the two germline ends. The CDR3: CASSQDRHASYEQYF. The CDR3 DNA reads as TGTGCCAGCAGCCAAGATAGGCACGCTTCCTACGAGCAGTACTTC.

This clonotype was counted between two and nine times. The chain has TRBV4-1 and TRBJ2-2; D might be TRBD2 (7 bases). The CDR3 spans 18 residues. The V end was cut by 4 bases, the J end by 7 bases, with 25 bases between. Looked up from germline, CDR1 is MGHRA and CDR2 is YSYEKL. As DNA, the CDR3 is TGCGCCAGCAGCCCCCGCGGGGGCGGGGGCGTAGGAGACGGGGAGCTGTTTTTT. Protein product: CASSPRGGGGVGDGELFF.

In this sample, this clonotype turned up many times. The chain has TRBV12-3 or TRBV12-4 and TRBJ1-5; D might be TRBD1 (5 bases). This CDR3 has 18 amino acids. Trimming pared 3 bases from V and 0 bases from J, leaving 18 bases between. CDR3 sequence reads: CASSFAWGRLSSNQPQHF. The CDR3 DNA follows: TGTGCCAGCAGTTTCGCGTGGGGCAGACTTTCTAGCAATCAGCCCCAGCATTTT.

Many counts were recorded for this clonotype. The chain uses TRBV14 and TRBJ2-1, with D possibly matching TRBD2 (5 bases). Trimming removed 5 bases from V and 6 bases from J, with 17 bases in between. There are 15 residues in the CDR3. Germline-derived CDR1 and CDR2 are SGHDN and FVKESK. The CDR3 reads CASSFGLLSGNEQFF. CDR3 DNA sequence: TGTGCCAGCAGCTTCGGACTCCTAAGCGGCAATGAGCAGTTCTTC.

This clonotype was picked up many times. The chain recombines TRBV6-5 with TRBJ2-2, with D perhaps matching TRBD2 (5 bases). Germline CDR1 is MNHEY and CDR2 is SVGAGI. The V gene lost 2 bases and the J gene lost 1 base, with 8 bases spanning the gap. The CDR3 sequence is 15 residues long. CDR3 sequence: CASSYRELNTGELFF. DNA for the CDR3: TGTGCCAGCAGTTACAGGGAGTTGAACACCGGGGAGCTGTTTTTT.

The sample holds many counts of this clonotype. The CDR3: CASSDGDQPQHF. The CDR3 nucleotides read TGTGCCAGCAGCGACGGGGATCAGCCCCAGCATTTT. The rearrangement links TRBV7-9 to TRBJ1-5; D gene uncertain. CDR1 SEHNR and CDR2 FQNEAQ come from the germline V gene (reference sequence). Trimming took 5 bases from V and 5 from J, leaving 7 bases between them. The CDR3 runs to 12 residues.

This clonotype appeared many times. The chain carries TRBV6-2 or TRBV6-3 and TRBJ1-5; D is possibly TRBD1 (6 bases). CDR1 and CDR2 from the germline V gene are MNHEY and SVGEGT. Trimming took off 0 bases at V and 2 bases at J, with 8 bases between the two ends. The CDR3 covers 15 residues. In DNA, the CDR3 is TGTGCCAGCAGTTACTCCGGGACACGCAATCAGCCCCAGCATTTT. This gives the protein CASSYSGTRNQPQHF.

This clonotype has a count of ten or more. The chain is built from TRBV6-4 and TRBJ1-2, with D perhaps TRBD1 (5 bases). The CDR3 is 14 residues long. V lost 0 bases and J 7 bases, leaving 12 bases between the germline ends. Per the germline V gene, CDR1 is MRHNA and CDR2 is SNTAGT. The CDR3 DNA follows: TGTGCCAGCAGTGACTCACAGGCGAGCCTTGGCTACACCTTC. Its translation: CASSDSQASLGYTF.

The sample holds many counts of this clonotype. The rearrangement uses TRBV7-6 and TRBJ2-6; a weak D match, TRBD2 (6 bases). V was cut by 5 bases and J by 4 bases, with 12 bases left in between. CDR3 length equals 15 residues. The germline CDR1 and CDR2 sequences are SGHVS and FNYEAQ. The CDR3: CASSPGTAGANVLTF. The CDR3 nucleotides are TGTGCCAGCAGCCCCGGGACTGCCGGGGCCAACGTCCTGACTTTC.

This clonotype was recorded many times. The DNA of the CDR3 is TGTGCCAGCAGTTTAGCAGGGAGGTGGGCTGAAGCTTTCTTT. The encoded protein is CASSLAGRWAEAFF. The V call is TRBV28, the J call TRBJ1-1; possibly TRBD1 for D (5 bases). The CDR3 totals 14 residues. Trimming took 2 bases from V and 6 from J, leaving 13 bases between them. CDR1 is MDHEN and CDR2 is SYDVKM in the germline V gene.

This clonotype was observed at least ten times. The genes are TRBV7-8 and TRBJ2-5; tentatively, D is TRBD2 (5 bases). The V gene's germline CDR1 is SGHVS and CDR2 FQNEAQ. Trimming shortened V by 1 base and J by 4 bases, and 10 bases separated the two germline ends. This CDR3 has 14 amino acids. The CDR3 spells CASSLGYGRETQYF. The CDR3 region has the DNA TGTGCCAGCAGCTTAGGGTATGGGAGAGAGACCCAGTACTTC.

This clonotype has a handful of counts. The chain carries TRBV20-1 and TRBJ1-5, with TRBD1 identical over 9 bases. The V gene end was trimmed by 6 bases and the J gene end by 6 bases; junction bases not matched to a gene: 15. Germline V gene lookup returns CDR1 DFQATT and CDR2 SNEGSKA (reference sequence). The CDR3 has 16 residues. As DNA, the CDR3 is TGCAGTGCCGCCTCCTTACAGGGGGCCAGGAGTCAGCCCCAGCATTTT. Amino acids: CSAASLQGARSQPQHF.

Ten or more counts support this clonotype. The rearrangement uses TRBV6-4 and TRBJ2-7; TRBD2 matches at 13 bases. J lost 1 base, V lost 6 bases, and 3 bases had no gene match. Germline V gene lookup returns CDR1 MRHNA and CDR2 SNTAGT. The CDR3 runs to 15 residues. CDR3 coding DNA: TGTGCCAGCAGCGGACTAGCGGGGGCTTCCTACGAGCAGTACGTC. This sequence encodes CASSGLAGASYEQYV.

This clonotype was observed many times. The chain has TRBV7-2 and TRBJ2-3; TRBD2 agrees at 7 bases. The CDR3 has 14 residues. Germline V gives CDR1 SGHTA, CDR2 FQGNSA. The V segment lost 7 bases and the J segment 1 base; nucleotides outside the gene matches: 5. CDR3 amino acids: CASTRGGGTDTQYF. In DNA form, the CDR3 reads TGTGCCAGCACCCGGGGAGGGGGCACAGATACGCAGTATTTT.

This clonotype came up many times. The chain carries TRBV4-2 and TRBJ2-2; a weak D match, TRBD1 (5 bases). The V gene's germline CDR1 is LGHNA and CDR2 YNFKEQ. CDR3 size: 14 residues. The V end was cut by 8 bases, the J end by 3 bases, with 13 bases between. The CDR3 loop is CASRNQGHTGELFF. For the CDR3, the DNA is TGTGCCAGCCGTAATCAGGGTCACACCGGGGAGCTGTTTTTT.

This clonotype was seen repeatedly, ten times or more. The chain combines TRBV20-1 with TRBJ2-3, with 7 bases matching TRBD2. This CDR3 has 14 residues. V shed 3 bases, J shed 2 bases, and the junction held 5 bases outside the gene matches. From germline, CDR1 is DFQATT and CDR2 SNEGSKA (reference sequence). CDR3 protein: CSASRLAPTDTQYF. In DNA, the CDR3 is TGCAGTGCTAGTAGACTAGCCCCCACAGATACGCAGTATTTT.

A few counts support this clonotype. The gene calls are TRBV20-1 and TRBJ2-3; TRBD2 aligns across 8 bases. After removal of 6 bases from V and 5 bases from J, the junction contained 10 bases not matched to a gene. Germline CDR1 DFQATT, CDR2 SNEGSKA (reference sequence). The CDR3 consists of 14 residues. CDR3 protein: CSALSGGGKDTQYF. Here the CDR3 DNA reads TGCAGTGCCCTTTCCGGCGGGGGGAAAGATACGCAGTATTTT.

Many counts were recorded for this clonotype. CDR3: CATSDQLGQQLYEQYF. The CDR3 nucleotides are TGTGCCACTTCAGATCAGCTCGGACAGCAACTCTACGAGCAGTACTTC. The chain combines TRBV3-1 with TRBJ2-7; possibly TRBD1 for D (6 bases). Germline lookup yields CDR1 LGHDT and CDR2 YNNKEL (reference sequence). Trimming removed 10 bases from V and 3 bases from J, with 25 bases in between. CDR3 length: 16 residues.

This clonotype has a count of ten or more. This may arise from a read error, as a much more abundant clone is one base away. The V gene is TRBV7-9, the J gene TRBJ2-6; D perhaps matches TRBD1 (5 bases). Germline assignment: CDR1 SEHNR and CDR2 FQNEAQ (reference sequence). This CDR3 contains 16 residues. Trimming cost V 1 base and J 0 bases, with 7 bases left between them. The CDR3, as DNA: TGTGCCAGCAGCTTAGACAGGATCTCTGGGGCCAACGTCCTGACTTTC. Translating gives CASSLDRISGANVLTF.

This clonotype has at least ten counts. V and J are TRBV2 and TRBJ1-2, with 7 nucleotides matching TRBD1. V was pared by 8 bases and J by 3 bases, with 15 bases of the junction left unmatched. Germline CDR1 SNHLY, CDR2 FYNNEI. This CDR3 contains 16 residues. Here the CDR3 reads CASLEDRSPVDYGYTF. The CDR3 nucleotides are TGTGCCAGCCTGGAGGACAGGAGTCCTGTCGACTATGGCTACACCTTC.